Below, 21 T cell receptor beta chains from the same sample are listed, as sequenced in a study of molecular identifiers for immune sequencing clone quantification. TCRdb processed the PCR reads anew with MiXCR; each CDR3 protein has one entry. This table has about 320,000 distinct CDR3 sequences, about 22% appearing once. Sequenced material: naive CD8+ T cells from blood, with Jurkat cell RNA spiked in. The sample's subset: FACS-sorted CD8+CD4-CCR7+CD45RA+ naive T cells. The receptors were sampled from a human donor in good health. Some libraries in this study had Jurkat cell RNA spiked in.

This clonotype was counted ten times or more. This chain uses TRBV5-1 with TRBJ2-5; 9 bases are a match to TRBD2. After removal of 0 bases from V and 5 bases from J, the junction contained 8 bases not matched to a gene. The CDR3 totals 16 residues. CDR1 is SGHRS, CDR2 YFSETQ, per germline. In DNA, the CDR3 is TGCGCCAGCAGCTTGGTGTCGCGGGAGGGCCCCGAGACCCAGTACTTC. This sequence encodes CASSLVSREGPETQYF.

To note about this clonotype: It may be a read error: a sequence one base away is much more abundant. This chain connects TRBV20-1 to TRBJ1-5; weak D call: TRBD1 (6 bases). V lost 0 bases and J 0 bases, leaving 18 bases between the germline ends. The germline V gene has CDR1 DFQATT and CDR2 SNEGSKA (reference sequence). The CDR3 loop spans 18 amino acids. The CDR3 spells CSARDDRREGNSNQPQHF. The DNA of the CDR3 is TGCAGTGCTAGAGACGACAGGCGAGAGGGTAATAGCAATCAGCCCCAGCATTTT.

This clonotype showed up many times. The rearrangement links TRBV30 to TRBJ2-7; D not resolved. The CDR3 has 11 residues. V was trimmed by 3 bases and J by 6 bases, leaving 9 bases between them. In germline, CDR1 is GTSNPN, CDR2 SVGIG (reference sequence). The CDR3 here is CAWSAGGEQYF. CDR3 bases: TGTGCCTGGAGCGCCGGCGGCGAGCAGTACTTC.

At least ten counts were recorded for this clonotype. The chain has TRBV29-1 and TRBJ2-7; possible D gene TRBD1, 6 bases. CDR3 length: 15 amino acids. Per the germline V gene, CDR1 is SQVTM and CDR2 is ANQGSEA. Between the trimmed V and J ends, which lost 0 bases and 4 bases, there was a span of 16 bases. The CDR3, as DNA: TGCAGCGTTGAAGATCGCCCAGGACAGACTTACGAGCAGTACTTC. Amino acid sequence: CSVEDRPGQTYEQYF.

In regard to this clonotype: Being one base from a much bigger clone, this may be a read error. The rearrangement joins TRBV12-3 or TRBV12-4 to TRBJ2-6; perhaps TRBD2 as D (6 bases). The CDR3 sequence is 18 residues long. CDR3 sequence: CASSSEGPGMLGANALTF. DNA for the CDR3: TGTGCCAGCAGCTCGGAGGGGCCAGGAATGTTAGGGGCCAACGCCCTGACTTTC.

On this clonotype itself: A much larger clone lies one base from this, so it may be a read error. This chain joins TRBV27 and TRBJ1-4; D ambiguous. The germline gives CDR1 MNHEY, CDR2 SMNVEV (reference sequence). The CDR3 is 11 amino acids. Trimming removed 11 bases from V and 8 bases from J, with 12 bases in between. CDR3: CAALNQEKLFF. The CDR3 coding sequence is TGTGCCGCCCTGAACCAGGAAAAACTGTTTTTT.

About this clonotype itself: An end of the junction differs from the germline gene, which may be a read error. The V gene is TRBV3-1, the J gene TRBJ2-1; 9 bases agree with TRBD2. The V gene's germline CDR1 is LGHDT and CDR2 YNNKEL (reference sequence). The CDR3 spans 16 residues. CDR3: CASSQDPSGTYNGQFF. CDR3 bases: TGTGCCAGCAGCCAAGACCCTAGCGGGACCTACAATGGGCAGTTCTTC.

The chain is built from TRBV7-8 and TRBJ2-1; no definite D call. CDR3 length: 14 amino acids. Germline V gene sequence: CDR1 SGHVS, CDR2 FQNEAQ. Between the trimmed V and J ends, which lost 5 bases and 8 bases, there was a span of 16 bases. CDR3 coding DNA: TGTGCCAGCAGCGAAGAACGAAATTTGGATGAGCAGTTCTTC. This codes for CASSEERNLDEQFF.

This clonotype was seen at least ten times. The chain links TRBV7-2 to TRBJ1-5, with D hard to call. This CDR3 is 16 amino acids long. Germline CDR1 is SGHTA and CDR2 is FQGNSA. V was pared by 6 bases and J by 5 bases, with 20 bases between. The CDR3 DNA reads TGTGCCAGCAGTCCTTCCTGGGAAGGTAGTTATCAGCCCCAGCATTTT. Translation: CASSPSWEGSYQPQHF.

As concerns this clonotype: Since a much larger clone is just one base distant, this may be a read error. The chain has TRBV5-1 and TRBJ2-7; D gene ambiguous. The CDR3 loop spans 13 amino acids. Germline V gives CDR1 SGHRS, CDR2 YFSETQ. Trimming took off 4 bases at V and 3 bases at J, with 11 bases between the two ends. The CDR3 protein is CASSRHSVYEQYF. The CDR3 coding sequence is TGCGCCAGCAGCCGACACTCCGTCTACGAGCAGTACTTC.

In nucleotides, the CDR3 is TGTGCCAGCAGCTCCTCGTGGGCAGAAAGCGGGTATCCTTACGAGACCCAGTACTTC. This translates into CASSSSWAESGYPYETQYF. The chain combines TRBV7-9 with TRBJ2-5; tentatively, D is TRBD2 (6 bases). Germline values: CDR1 SEHNR, CDR2 FQNEAQ (reference sequence). Trimming pared 4 bases from V and 5 bases from J, leaving 29 bases between. The CDR3 length is 19 residues.

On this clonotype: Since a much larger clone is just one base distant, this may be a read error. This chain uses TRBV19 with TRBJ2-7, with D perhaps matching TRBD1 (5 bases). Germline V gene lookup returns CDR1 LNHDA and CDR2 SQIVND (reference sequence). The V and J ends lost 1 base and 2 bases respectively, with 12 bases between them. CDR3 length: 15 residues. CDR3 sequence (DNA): TGTGCCAGTAGTATAGGAAAAGACAGACCCTACGAGCAGTACTTC. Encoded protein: CASSIGKDRPYEQYF.

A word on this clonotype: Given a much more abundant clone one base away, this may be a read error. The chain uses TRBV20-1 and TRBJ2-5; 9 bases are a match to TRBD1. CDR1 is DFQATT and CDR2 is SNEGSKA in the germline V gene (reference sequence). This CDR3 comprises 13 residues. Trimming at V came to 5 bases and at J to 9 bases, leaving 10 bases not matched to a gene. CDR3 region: CSAPQGAEESQYF. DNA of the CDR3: TGCAGTGCTCCACAGGGGGCGGAGGAGTCCCAGTACTTC.

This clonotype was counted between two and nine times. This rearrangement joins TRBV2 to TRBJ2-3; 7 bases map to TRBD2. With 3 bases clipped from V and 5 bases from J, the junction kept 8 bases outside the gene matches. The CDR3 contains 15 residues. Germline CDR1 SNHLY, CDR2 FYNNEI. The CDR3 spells CASSDNIGLGDTQYF. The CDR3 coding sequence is TGTGCCAGCAGTGACAACATCGGACTAGGAGATACGCAGTATTTT.

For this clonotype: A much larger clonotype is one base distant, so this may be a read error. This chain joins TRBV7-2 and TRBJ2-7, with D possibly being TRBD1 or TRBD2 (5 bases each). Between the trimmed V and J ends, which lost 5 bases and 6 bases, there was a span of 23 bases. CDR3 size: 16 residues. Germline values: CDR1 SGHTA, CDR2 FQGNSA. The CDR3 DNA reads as TGTGCCAGCAGCCCAGGGACGGCGTACAGCTACTGCGAGCAGTACTTC. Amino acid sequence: CASSPGTAYSYCEQYF.

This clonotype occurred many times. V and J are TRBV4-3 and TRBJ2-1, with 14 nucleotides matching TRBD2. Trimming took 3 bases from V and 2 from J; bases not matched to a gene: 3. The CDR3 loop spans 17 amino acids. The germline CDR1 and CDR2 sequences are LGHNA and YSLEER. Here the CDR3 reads CASSQETSGGAYNEQFF. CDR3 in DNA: TGCGCCAGCAGCCAGGAGACTAGCGGGGGGGCCTACAATGAGCAGTTCTTC.

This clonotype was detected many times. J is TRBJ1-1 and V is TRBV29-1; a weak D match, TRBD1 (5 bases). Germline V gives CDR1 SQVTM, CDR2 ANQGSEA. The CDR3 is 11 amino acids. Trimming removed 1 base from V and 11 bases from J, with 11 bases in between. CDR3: CSVEGGFGAFF. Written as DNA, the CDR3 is TGCAGCGTTGAAGGGGGCTTCGGGGCTTTCTTT.

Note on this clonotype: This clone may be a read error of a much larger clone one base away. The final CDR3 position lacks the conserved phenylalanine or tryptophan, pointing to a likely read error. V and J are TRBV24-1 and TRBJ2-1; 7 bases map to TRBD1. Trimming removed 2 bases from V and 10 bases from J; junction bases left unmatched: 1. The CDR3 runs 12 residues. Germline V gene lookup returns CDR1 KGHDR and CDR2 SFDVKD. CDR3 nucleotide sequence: TGTGCCACCAGTGATTGGGACAGCGAGCAGTTCCTC. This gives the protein CATSDWDSEQFL.

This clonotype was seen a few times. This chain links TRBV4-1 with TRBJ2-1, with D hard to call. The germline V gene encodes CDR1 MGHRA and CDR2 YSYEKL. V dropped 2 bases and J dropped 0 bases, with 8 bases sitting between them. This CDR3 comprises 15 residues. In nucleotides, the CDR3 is TGCGCCAGCAGCCAATTTTGGGGCTCCTACAATGAGCAGTTCTTC. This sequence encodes CASSQFWGSYNEQFF.

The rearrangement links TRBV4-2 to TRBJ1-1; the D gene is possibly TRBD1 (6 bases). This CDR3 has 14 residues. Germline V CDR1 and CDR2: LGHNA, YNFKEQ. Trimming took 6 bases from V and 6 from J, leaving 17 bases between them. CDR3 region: CASSLGQFNAEAFF. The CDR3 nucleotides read TGTGCCAGCAGTCTTGGACAGTTCAACGCTGAAGCTTTCTTT.

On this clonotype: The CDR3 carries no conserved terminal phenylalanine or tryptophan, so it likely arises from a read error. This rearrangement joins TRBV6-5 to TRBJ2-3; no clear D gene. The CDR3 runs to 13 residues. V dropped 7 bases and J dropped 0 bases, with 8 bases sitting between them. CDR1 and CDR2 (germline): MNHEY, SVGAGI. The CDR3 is CASKVQSTDTQYP. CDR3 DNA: TGTGCCAGCAAAGTTCAAAGCACAGATACGCAGTATCCT.